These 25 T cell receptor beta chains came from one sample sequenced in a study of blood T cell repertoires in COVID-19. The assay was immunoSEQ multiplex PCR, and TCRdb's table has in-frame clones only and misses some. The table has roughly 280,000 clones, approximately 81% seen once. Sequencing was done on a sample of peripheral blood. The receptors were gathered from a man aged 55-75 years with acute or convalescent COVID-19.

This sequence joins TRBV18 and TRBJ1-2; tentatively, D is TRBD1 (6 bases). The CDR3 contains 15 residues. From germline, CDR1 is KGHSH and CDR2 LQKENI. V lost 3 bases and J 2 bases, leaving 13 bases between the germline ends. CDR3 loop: CASSPRTELNYGYTF. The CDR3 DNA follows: TGTGCCAGCTCACCGAGGACAGAGCTGAACTATGGCTACACCTTC.

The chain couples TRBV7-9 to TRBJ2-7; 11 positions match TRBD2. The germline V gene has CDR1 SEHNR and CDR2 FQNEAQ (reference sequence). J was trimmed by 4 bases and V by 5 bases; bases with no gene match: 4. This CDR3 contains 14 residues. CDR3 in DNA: TGTGCCAGCAGCACTAGCGGGGGTTCATACGAGCAGTACTTC. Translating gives CASSTSGGSYEQYF. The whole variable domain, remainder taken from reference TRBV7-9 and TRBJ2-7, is DTGVSQNPRHKITKRGQNVTFRCDPISEHNRLYWYRQTLGQGPEFLTYFQNEAQLEKSRLLSDRFSAERPKGSFSTLEIQRTEQGDSAMYLCASSTSGGSYEQYFGPGTRLTVT.

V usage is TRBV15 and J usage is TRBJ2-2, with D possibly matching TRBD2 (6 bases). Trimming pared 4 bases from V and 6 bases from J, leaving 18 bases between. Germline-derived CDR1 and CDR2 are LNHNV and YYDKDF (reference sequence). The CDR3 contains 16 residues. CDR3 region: CATSNPSGLLPGELFF. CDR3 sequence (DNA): TGTGCCACCAGCAACCCGAGCGGGCTCTTACCCGGGGAGCTGTTTTTT.

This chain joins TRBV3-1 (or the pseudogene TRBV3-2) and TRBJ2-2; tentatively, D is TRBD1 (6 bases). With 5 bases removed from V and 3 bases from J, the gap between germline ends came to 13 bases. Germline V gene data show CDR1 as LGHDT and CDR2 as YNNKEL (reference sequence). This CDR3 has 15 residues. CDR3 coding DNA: TGTGCCAGCAGCATGTGGACAGAATACACCGGGGAGCTGTTTTTT. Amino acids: CASSMWTEYTGELFF.

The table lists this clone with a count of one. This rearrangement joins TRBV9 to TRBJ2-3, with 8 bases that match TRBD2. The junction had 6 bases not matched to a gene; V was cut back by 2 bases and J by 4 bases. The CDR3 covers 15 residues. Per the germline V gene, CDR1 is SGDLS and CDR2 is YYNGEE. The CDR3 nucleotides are TGTGCCAGCAGCGTTGACGGGAGGGTCGCAGATACGCAGTATTTT. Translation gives CASSVDGRVADTQYF.

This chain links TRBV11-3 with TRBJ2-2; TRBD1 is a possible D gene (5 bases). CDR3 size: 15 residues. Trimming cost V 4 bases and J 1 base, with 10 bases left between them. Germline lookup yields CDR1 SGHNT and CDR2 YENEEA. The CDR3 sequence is CASSSLTGNTGELFF. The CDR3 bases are TGTGCCAGCAGCTCACTAACAGGGAACACCGGGGAGCTGTTTTTT.

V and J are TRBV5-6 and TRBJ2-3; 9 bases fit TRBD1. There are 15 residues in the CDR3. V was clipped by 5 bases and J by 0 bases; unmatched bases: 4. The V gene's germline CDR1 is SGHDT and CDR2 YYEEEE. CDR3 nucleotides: TGTGCCAGCAGTTGGACAGGGGAAAGCACAGATACGCAGTATTTT. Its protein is CASSWTGESTDTQYF.

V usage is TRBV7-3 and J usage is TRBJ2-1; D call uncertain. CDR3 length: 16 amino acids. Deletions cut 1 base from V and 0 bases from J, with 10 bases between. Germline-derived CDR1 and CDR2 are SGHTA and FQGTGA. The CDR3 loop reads CASSLIGGSSYNEQFF. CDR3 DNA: TGTGCCAGCAGCTTAATTGGCGGAAGCTCCTACAATGAGCAGTTCTTC.

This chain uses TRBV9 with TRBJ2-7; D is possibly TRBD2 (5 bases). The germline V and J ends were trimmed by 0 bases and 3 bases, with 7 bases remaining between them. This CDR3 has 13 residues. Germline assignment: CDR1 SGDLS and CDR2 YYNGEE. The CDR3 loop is CASSVGGSYEQYF. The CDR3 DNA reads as TGTGCCAGCAGCGTAGGAGGGAGCTACGAGCAGTACTTC.

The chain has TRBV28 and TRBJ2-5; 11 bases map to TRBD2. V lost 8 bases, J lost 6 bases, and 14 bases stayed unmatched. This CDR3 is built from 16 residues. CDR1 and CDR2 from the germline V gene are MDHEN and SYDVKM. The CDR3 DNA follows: TGTGCCAGCCTTAGCGGGAGGGTGGGTGTTTTCAAGACCCAGTACTTC. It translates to CASLSGRVGVFKTQYF.

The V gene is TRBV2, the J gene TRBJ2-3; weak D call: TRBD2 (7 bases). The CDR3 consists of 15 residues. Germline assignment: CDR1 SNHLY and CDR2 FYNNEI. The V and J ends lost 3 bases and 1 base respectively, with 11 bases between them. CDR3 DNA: TGTGCCAGCAGTGAGTCGGGGGGCCGCACAGATACGCAGTATTTT. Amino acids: CASSESGGRTDTQYF.

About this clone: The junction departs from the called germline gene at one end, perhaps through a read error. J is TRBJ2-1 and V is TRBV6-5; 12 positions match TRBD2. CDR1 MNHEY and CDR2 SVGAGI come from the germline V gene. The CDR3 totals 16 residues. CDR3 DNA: TGTGCCAGCAGTTACTCGACTAGCGGGAGACGGATCGTTCCGGTCTTC. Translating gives CASSYSTSGRRIVPVF.

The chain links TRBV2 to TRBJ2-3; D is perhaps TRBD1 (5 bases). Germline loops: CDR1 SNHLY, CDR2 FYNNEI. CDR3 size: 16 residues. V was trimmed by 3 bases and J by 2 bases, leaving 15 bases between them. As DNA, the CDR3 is TGTGCCAGCAGTGAGGGTTGGGGCCCGATCACAGATACGCAGTATTTT. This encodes CASSEGWGPITDTQYF.

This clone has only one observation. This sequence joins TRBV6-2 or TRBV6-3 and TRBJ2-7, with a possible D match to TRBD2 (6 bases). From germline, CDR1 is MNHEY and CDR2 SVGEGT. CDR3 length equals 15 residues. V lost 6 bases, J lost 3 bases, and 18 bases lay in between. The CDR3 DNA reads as TGTGCCAGCAGCCCACCCTCGGGGGAGTACTACGAGCAGTACTTC. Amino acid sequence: CASSPPSGEYYEQYF.

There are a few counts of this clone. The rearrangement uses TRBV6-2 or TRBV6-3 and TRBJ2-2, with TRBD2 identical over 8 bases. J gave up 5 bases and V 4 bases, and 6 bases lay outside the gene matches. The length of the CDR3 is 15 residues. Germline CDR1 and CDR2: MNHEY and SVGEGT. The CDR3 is CASSSRVAGTGELFF. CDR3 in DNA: TGTGCCAGCAGTTCCCGGGTAGCGGGGACCGGGGAGCTGTTTTTT.

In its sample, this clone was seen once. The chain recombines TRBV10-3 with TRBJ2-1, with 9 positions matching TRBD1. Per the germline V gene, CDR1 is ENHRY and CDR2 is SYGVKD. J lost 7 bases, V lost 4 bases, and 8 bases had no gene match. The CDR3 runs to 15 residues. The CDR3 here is CAISAGTGPLNEQFF. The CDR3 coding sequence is TGTGCCATCAGTGCGGGGACAGGGCCCCTGAATGAGCAGTTCTTC.

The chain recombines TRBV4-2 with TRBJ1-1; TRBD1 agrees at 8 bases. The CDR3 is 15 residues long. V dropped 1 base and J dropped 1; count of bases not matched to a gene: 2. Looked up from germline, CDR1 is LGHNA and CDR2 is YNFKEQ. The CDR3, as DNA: TGTGCCAGCAGCCAAGCAGGGGGCGAGAACACTGAAGCTTTCTTT. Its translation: CASSQAGGENTEAFF.

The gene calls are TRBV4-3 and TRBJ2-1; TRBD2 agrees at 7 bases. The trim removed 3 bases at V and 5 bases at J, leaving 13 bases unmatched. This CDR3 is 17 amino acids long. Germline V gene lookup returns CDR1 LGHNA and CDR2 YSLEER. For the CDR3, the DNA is TGCGCCAGCAGCCAGACCCTCCTTAGCGGGCCCCACAATGAGCAGTTCTTC. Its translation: CASSQTLLSGPHNEQFF.

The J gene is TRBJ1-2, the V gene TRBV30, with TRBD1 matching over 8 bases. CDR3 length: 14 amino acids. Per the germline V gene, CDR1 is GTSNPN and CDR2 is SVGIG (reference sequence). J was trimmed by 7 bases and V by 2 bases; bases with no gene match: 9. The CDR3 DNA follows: TGTGCCTGGAGTTATTCCGGGACAGGCCTTGGCTACACCTTC. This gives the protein CAWSYSGTGLGYTF.

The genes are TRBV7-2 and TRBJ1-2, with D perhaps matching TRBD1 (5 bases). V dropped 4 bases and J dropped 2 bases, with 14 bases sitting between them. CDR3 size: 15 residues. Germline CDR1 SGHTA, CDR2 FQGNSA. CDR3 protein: CASSSPGGSNYGYTF. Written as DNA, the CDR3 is TGTGCCAGCAGCTCCCCCGGGGGATCAAACTATGGCTACACCTTC.

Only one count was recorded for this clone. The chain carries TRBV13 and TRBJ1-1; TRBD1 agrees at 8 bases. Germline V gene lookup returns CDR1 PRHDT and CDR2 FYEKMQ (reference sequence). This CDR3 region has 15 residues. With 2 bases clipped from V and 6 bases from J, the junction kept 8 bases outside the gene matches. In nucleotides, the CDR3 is TGTGCCAGCAGCTTACTGCAGGGGGCGGCATCTGAAGCTTTCTTT. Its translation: CASSLLQGAASEAFF.

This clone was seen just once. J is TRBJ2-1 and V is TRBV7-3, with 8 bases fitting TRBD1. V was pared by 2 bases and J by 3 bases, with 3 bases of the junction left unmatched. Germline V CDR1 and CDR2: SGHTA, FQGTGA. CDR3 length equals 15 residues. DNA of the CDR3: TGTGCCAGCAGCTTAGGGACAGGACACTACAATGAGCAGTTCTTC. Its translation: CASSLGTGHYNEQFF.

The CDR3 region is CASSSRDSVTVDTQYF. CDR3 DNA: TGTGCCAGCAGTTCCCGGGACTCCGTGACTGTAGATACGCAGTATTTT. V gene TRBV6-2 or TRBV6-3 combines with J gene TRBJ2-3, with D perhaps matching TRBD2 (6 bases). The V and J ends lost 4 bases and 5 bases respectively, with 19 bases between them. The CDR3 contains 16 residues. Per the germline V gene, CDR1 is MNHEY and CDR2 is SVGEGT.

The CDR3 bases are TGTGCCAGCATACGCAACATGAACTCCTACGAGCAGTACTTC. It specifies CASIRNMNSYEQYF. The rearrangement links TRBV28 to TRBJ2-7; D is unresolved. Germline CDR1 MDHEN, CDR2 SYDVKM. This CDR3 contains 14 residues. V was trimmed by 7 bases and J by 0 bases, leaving 13 bases between them.

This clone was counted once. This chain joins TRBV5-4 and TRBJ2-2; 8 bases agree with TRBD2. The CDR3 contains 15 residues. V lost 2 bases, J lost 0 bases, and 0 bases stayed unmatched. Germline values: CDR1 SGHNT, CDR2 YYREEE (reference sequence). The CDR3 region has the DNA TGTGCCAGCAGCTTTAGCGGGACGAACACCGGGGAGCTGTTTTTT. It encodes CASSFSGTNTGELFF.